The 24 T cell receptor beta chains below come from one sample, sequenced in a study of T cells in Graves' hyperthyroidism and ophthalmopathy. TCR beta CDR3 regions were amplified from RNA transcripts. HTBI primers were the set used in a first-round RT-PCR of the TCR CDR3. TCRdb fed the multiplex PCR reads into MiXCR, producing one record per CDR3 protein. The sample consists of approximately 570,000 distinct CDR3 sequences, 15% to 20% of them appearing once. The sample was blood. The receptors originated from a man aged 40-55 years with Graves' ophthalmopathy.

This rearrangement joins TRBV5-1 to TRBJ2-1; 10 bases line up with TRBD1. Germline values: CDR1 SGHRS, CDR2 YFSETQ. The CDR3 is 17 residues long. J was trimmed by 4 bases and V by 3 bases; bases with no gene match: 10. The CDR3 here is CASSWAWTGGSYNEQFF. CDR3 in DNA: TGCGCCAGCAGCTGGGCCTGGACAGGGGGATCGTACAATGAGCAGTTCTTC.

This clonotype came up many times. The chain couples TRBV12-3 or TRBV12-4 to TRBJ1-1, with D possibly TRBD1 on 6 matching bases. Trimming stripped 7 bases from V and 0 bases from J, with 18 bases between. The CDR3 spans 16 residues. In DNA form, the CDR3 reads TGTGCCAGCACCTCAGGGACAAATAGAATGAACACTGAAGCTTTCTTT. Its protein product is CASTSGTNRMNTEAFF.

This sequence joins TRBV30 and TRBJ2-1, with D unresolved. CDR3 length: 11 residues. The germline CDR1 and CDR2 sequences are GTSNPN and SVGIG (reference sequence). The germline V and J ends were trimmed by 0 bases and 12 bases, with 9 bases remaining between them. The CDR3 spells CAWSVLLMQFF. The CDR3, as DNA: TGTGCCTGGAGTGTACTTCTCATGCAGTTCTTC.

This clonotype has just a few counts. This chain joins TRBV9 and TRBJ2-1; 8 nucleotides match TRBD2. This CDR3 spans 16 amino acids. V shed 3 bases and J 4 bases; nucleotides not matched to a gene: 9. Germline V lookup: CDR1 SGDLS, CDR2 YYNGEE. DNA for the CDR3: TGTGCCAGCAGCGAGGGGACTAGTCGGGTTTACAATGAGCAGTTCTTC. Amino acids: CASSEGTSRVYNEQFF.

The V and J genes are TRBV6-2 or TRBV6-3 and TRBJ2-3; 12 bases map to TRBD1. The V and J ends lost 8 bases and 4 bases, in that order; junction bases with no gene match: 4. In germline, CDR1 is MNHEY, CDR2 SVGEGT. The length of the CDR3 is 14 residues. CDR3 sequence: CASLGQGAADTQYF. DNA of the CDR3: TGTGCCAGCCTGGGACAGGGGGCAGCAGATACGCAGTATTTT.

The chain recombines TRBV7-2 with TRBJ2-5, with 7 bases that match TRBD1. Germline CDR1 and CDR2: SGHTA and FQGNSA. With 5 bases clipped from V and 6 bases from J, the junction kept 9 bases outside the gene matches. This CDR3 region has 14 residues. The CDR3 DNA sequence: TGTGCCAGCAGCCCGGATTCAGGGGGAAAGACCCAGTACTTC. This translates into CASSPDSGGKTQYF. The whole variable domain, remainder taken from reference TRBV7-2 and TRBJ2-5, is GAGVSQSPSNKVTEKGKDVELRCDPISGHTALYWYRQSLGQGLEFLIYFQGNSAPDKSGLPSDRFSAERTGGSVSTLTIQRTQQEDSAVYLCASSPDSGGKTQYFGPGTRLLVL.

Of note for this clonotype: At one end the junction does not follow the germline gene, possibly because of a read error. This chain links TRBV7-6 with TRBJ2-7; D uncertain. Germline assignment: CDR1 SGHVS and CDR2 FNYEAQ. This CDR3 is 14 amino acids long. The CDR3 coding sequence is TGTGCCAGCAGCTTATTGGGGTTGGCCTACGAGGAGTACTTC. Encoded protein: CASSLLGLAYEEYF.

Details on this clonotype: This may stem from a read error, because a much larger clone lies one nucleotide away. This chain links TRBV5-1 with TRBJ2-7; D uncertain. Germline V lookup: CDR1 SGHRS, CDR2 YFSETQ. This CDR3 contains 11 residues. V lost 1 base to trimming and J lost 5 bases, with 4 bases between them. CDR3 in DNA: TGCGCCAGCAGCTTGTGGGACGAGCAGTACTTC. This gives the protein CASSLWDEQYF.

This clonotype showed up many times. V gene TRBV18 combines with J gene TRBJ1-1; 7 nucleotides line up with TRBD1. V shed 1 base, J shed 4 bases, and the junction held 9 bases outside the gene matches. Germline CDR1 KGHSH, CDR2 LQKENI. The CDR3 length is 16 residues. This CDR3 is CASSPRRTGAGTEAFF. CDR3 nucleotide sequence: TGTGCCAGCTCACCACGCCGGACAGGAGCGGGCACTGAAGCTTTCTTT.

The genes are TRBV7-2 and TRBJ2-1; D gene unclear. The end of the DNA fits TRBJ2-7 better, so the J call may be wrong. CDR3 length: 13 residues. Germline CDR1 and CDR2: SGHTA and FQGNSA. The DNA of the CDR3 is TGTGCCAGCAGCTTAAACGGCCCCAGTGAGCAGTACTTC. It specifies CASSLNGPSEQYF.

This clonotype was observed a handful of times. CDR3 DNA: TGTGCCAGTAGAGTGGGGTTAGGGGGCTACACCTTC. As protein: CASRVGLGGYTF. V is TRBV27 and J is TRBJ1-2; D not certain. CDR3 length equals 12 residues. Germline values: CDR1 MNHEY, CDR2 SMNVEV (reference sequence). Trimming took off 9 bases at V and 8 bases at J, with 16 bases between the two ends.

The chain carries TRBV5-6 and TRBJ2-7; possibly TRBD2 for D (5 bases). Trimming removed 4 bases from V and 4 bases from J, with 9 bases in between. The CDR3 extends over 12 amino acids. Germline V gene sequence: CDR1 SGHDT, CDR2 YYEEEE. The CDR3 loop reads CASSNSVYEQYF. CDR3 DNA: TGTGCCAGCAGCAATAGCGTATACGAGCAGTACTTC.

This clonotype was seen ten or more times. The chain combines TRBV7-2 with TRBJ2-7; 9 bases fit TRBD1. This CDR3 has 15 residues. The V and J ends lost 4 bases and 3 bases, in that order; junction bases with no gene match: 7. Germline CDR1 is SGHTA and CDR2 is FQGNSA. The CDR3 DNA reads TGTGCCAGCAGCTCCACAGGGGGCTTGGGCTACGAGCAGTACTTC. As protein: CASSSTGGLGYEQYF.

The chain links TRBV15 to TRBJ1-1; D is perhaps TRBD1 (5 bases). Trimming left V 0 bases short and J 4 bases short, with 18 bases between. The CDR3 consists of 17 residues. Looked up from germline, CDR1 is LNHNV and CDR2 is YYDKDF (reference sequence). The CDR3 DNA reads as TGTGCCACCAGCAGAGATAGAGGTACGCGGGGGACCACTGAAGCTTTCTTT. It specifies CATSRDRGTRGTTEAFF. The full variable domain, in which reference TRBV15 and TRBJ1-1 provide the parts outside the CDR3, is DAMVIQNPRYQVTQFGKPVTLSCSQTLNHNVMYWYQQKSSQAPKLLFHYYDKDFNNEADTPDNFQSRRPNTSFCFLDIRSPGLGDTAMYLCATSRDRGTRGTTEAFFGQGTRLTVV.

With regard to this clonotype: This may stem from a read error, because a much larger clone lies one nucleotide away. V and J are TRBV18 and TRBJ1-1; no reliable D call. Germline CDR1 is KGHSH and CDR2 is LQKENI. CDR3 size: 14 residues. The DNA of the CDR3 is TGTGCCAGCTCTCTCGGACCGATTAGCACTGAAACTTTCTTT. As protein: CASSLGPISTETFF.

This clonotype was counted ten times or more. The chain recombines TRBV30 with TRBJ1-2, with D possibly TRBD1 on 6 matching bases. Germline V gene sequence: CDR1 GTSNPN, CDR2 SVGIG (reference sequence). Deletions cut 0 bases from V and 5 bases from J, with 16 bases between. The CDR3 is 15 amino acids. CDR3 amino acids: CAWSVKGGRSYGYTF. DNA of the CDR3: TGTGCCTGGAGTGTAAAGGGGGGCCGATCATATGGCTACACCTTC.

This clonotype was observed a handful of times. The V gene is TRBV7-9, the J gene TRBJ2-7; no firm D call. Between the trimmed V and J ends, which lost 0 bases and 1 base, there was a span of 10 bases. CDR1 SEHNR and CDR2 FQNEAQ come from the germline V gene (reference sequence). This CDR3 contains 15 residues. CDR3 sequence (DNA): TGTGCCAGCAGCTTAGCCGGTATGCCGTCCTACGAGCAGTACTTC. It codes for CASSLAGMPSYEQYF.

This sequence joins TRBV7-6 and TRBJ1-3, with TRBD1 matching over 7 bases. The germline CDR1 and CDR2 sequences are SGHVS and FNYEAQ. The V segment lost 1 base and the J segment 0 bases; nucleotides outside the gene matches: 6. The CDR3 totals 17 residues. Written as DNA, the CDR3 is TGTGCCAGCAGCTTAGACTTGACAGGGCTCTCTGGAAACACCATATATTTT. It translates to CASSLDLTGLSGNTIYF.

This clonotype has just a few counts. J is TRBJ2-7 and V is TRBV6-6; 9 bases match TRBD2. Germline values: CDR1 MNHNY, CDR2 SVGAGI (reference sequence). Trimming removed 2 bases from V and 2 bases from J; junction bases left unmatched: 4. The CDR3 sequence is 15 residues long. The CDR3 nucleotides are TGTGCCAGCAGTTACAGGGGCGGGAGGGCCTACGAGCAGTACTTC. Translation: CASSYRGGRAYEQYF.

This clonotype was recorded at least ten times. CDR3 DNA: TGTGCCAGCGGAGGATCCTACGAGCAGTACTTC. It encodes CASGGSYEQYF. V is TRBV11-2 and J is TRBJ2-7; TRBD2 is a possible D gene (5 bases). This CDR3 is built from 11 residues. The germline V gene encodes CDR1 SGHAT and CDR2 FQNNGV. V was cut by 8 bases and J by 1 base, with 6 bases left in between.

V gene TRBV20-1 combines with J gene TRBJ2-3; D not certain. Germline-derived CDR1 and CDR2 are DFQATT and SNEGSKA (reference sequence). This CDR3 spans 12 amino acids. V gave up 4 bases and J gave up 4 bases, with 9 bases separating them. CDR3 loop: CSATQTADTQYF. The CDR3 nucleotides are TGCAGTGCTACCCAGACGGCAGATACGCAGTATTTT.

The rearrangement uses TRBV6-1 and TRBJ1-4; weak D call: TRBD1 (5 bases). The CDR3 spans 13 residues. V was shortened by 7 bases and J by 5 bases, with 11 bases between the two germline ends. CDR1 MNHNS and CDR2 SASEGT come from the germline V gene. CDR3 in amino acids: CASMRQFNEKLFF. The CDR3 DNA reads as TGTGCCAGCATGAGACAGTTCAATGAAAAACTGTTTTTT.

V and J are TRBV20-1 and TRBJ2-7; D uncertain. The CDR3 is 11 residues long. V was cut by 5 bases and J by 4 bases, with 9 bases left in between. CDR1 and CDR2 from the germline V gene are DFQATT and SNEGSKA (reference sequence). As DNA, the CDR3 is TGCAGTGCTTCGACTTCGTACGAGCAGTACTTC. Translating it yields CSASTSYEQYF.

This clonotype has only a few counts. The chain links TRBV10-2 to TRBJ2-3; maybe TRBD2 (6 bases). Per germline, CDR1 WSHSY and CDR2 SAAADI. The CDR3 contains 14 residues. The V and J ends lost 3 bases and 5 bases respectively, with 12 bases between them. The CDR3 DNA reads TGCGCCAGCAGTGATGCGGGGTGGGGAGATACGCAGTATTTT. Translation gives CASSDAGWGDTQYF.